The subject of this entry is one TCR beta chain. This clonotype has more than one count but fewer than ten. Its cognate antigen has yet to be identified. Base qualities are not at hand, and no much larger clone is one base apart. This sample was taken from a study of human T cells and chemical hapten exposure (TCRdb year 2021). Broadly, across the study: For sensitization, 2% DPC in acetone was applied to a 2 cm by 2 cm area of upper inner arm skin. Throughout the roughly 26-week study period, patients were also given weekly therapeutic DPC doses on the scalp. Patch tests used Finn chambers with 0.01% DPC on the upper back, scored after 6 days by International Contact Dermatitis Research Group standards. The patient cohort, mostly female, included alopecia areata with under or over 50% scalp involvement, alopecia totalis and alopecia universalis. Libraries were pooled for sequencing, and variation in per-sample TCR yields was attributed mainly to small differences in library volumes within the pool. The study tracked peripheral blood TCR repertoire changes in vivo during primary and secondary sensitization to the hapten diphenylcyclopropenone (DPC) in alopecia patients. Patient blood was sampled pre-sensitization (week 0) and at 2, 6 and about 24 weeks after DPC sensitization. Twenty-nine alopecia patients gave blood for TCR sequencing at one to four time points (pre-sensitization, 2, 6 and 24 weeks).

Results and caveats for the whole study, not just this receptor: Compared with pre-sensitization or healthy control sets, expanded TCRs formed significantly more large CDR3 similarity clusters, which is consistent with antigen-driven responses. The number of PT1 expanded TCRs positively correlated with patch test score, significant at thresholds 8, 16 and 32 but not 4. Repeated subsampling changed both the strength of the expansion versus patch-test correlation and the threshold at which that correlation became significant. No change with DPC sensitization was found in the number of TCRs above 1 in 1000 frequency, and no evidence of global repertoire structure alterations was found. Alopecia, a presumed autoimmune disease, was present in all patients, so the immune response of the patients might differ from that of healthy individuals.

The library was produced with RACE. Sequencing used a NextSeq 500. During library preparation, unique molecular identifiers were attached to individual cDNA molecules so that TCRs could be counted quantitatively and reproducibly. Both TCR alpha and TCR beta chains were sequenced from each blood RNA sample. As for how the authors treated the data: A median of roughly 99,000 TCRs per sample was observed, with a range of roughly 23,224 to 700,000. V, J and CDR3 annotation of the TCR reads was carried out using the Decombinator software suite. Every sample was subsampled to the same number of TCRs (28,000) for the PS versus PT1 abundance plots. Expanded TCRs were defined as absent before sensitization and observed at least eight times at the 2-week time point. TCRdb redid the processing of the public reads, applying fastp at Q25 and MiXCR, and retained in-frame beta chains. Rows are unified per CDR3 protein, each entry keeping the most common DNA and genes. These V and J calls rely on TCRdb rather than the paper's analysis. Here the sample has 65,000 to 85,000 distinct CDR3 sequences; about a tenth occur a single time. Around 1.5% of the sample belongs to the ten largest clones.

The time point label of this sample denotes: patch test 1, 2 weeks after DPC sensitization. The treatment or condition label on this specimen signifies: therapeutic diphenylcyclopropenone sensitization with weekly scalp DPC. At each patch-test visit, blood was drawn before the patch test was applied. To be eligible, patients had to be aged 18 to 70, diagnosed with alopecia and judged suitable for DPC therapy, while pregnant patients were excluded. Unfractionated whole blood was collected in Tempus Blood RNA tubes, and total RNA was extracted from that blood. This clonotype was sampled from a woman aged 45-65 years with alopecia areata. Some clones in this sample may be carry-over from other donors' samples. Here the sequenced sample was whole blood, taken in connection with sensitization to the hapten diphenylcyclopropenone (DPC).

The DNA sequence follows: TGTGCCAGCAGTCCCCCGGTAGGGGCCAACGTCCTGACTTTC. Its protein reads: CASSPPVGANVLTF. The rearranged segments are TRBV12-3 or TRBV12-4 and TRBJ2-6; the D gene is not confidently resolved. The CDR3 covers 14 residues, taking in both the cysteine and the phenylalanine. Only CDR3 DNA remains: 42 bases, in frame from the first base. V is pared back by 5 bases and J by 4 bases, with 9 bases lying between the germline termini.